Detailed here is one TCR beta chain. Antigen unknown. The data belong to a study of T-cell memory formation after mild COVID-19. Study-wide results and caveats: Balance between CD4 and CD8 was seen in clones contracting day 15 to 85, and a CD4+ lean was seen in later expanders.

V lost 1 base to trimming and J lost 4 bases; unmatched junction nucleotides: 9. The CDR3 runs to 16 residues. Germline loops: CDR1 SNHLY, CDR2 FYNNEI. TCRdb ran MiXCR on the 5' RACE reads and lists one entry per CDR3 protein. The sample includes about 110,000 distinct CDR3 sequences, 9.5% to 15% of them seen just once. The genes are TRBV2 and TRBJ2-7, with 8 bases aligning to TRBD1. The origin of this receptor is an adult woman who had mild COVID-19 (a few samples of this study predate the infection). Cell type and time point are not known. What was sequenced was PBMCs or a T cell subset sorted from them (not recorded which). CDR3 loop: CASSEGRQGRLYEQYF. The CDR3 DNA sequence: TGTGCCAGCAGTGAAGGGCGACAGGGGCGATTATACGAGCAGTACTTC.